This TCR beta chain was sequenced in a study of CD8 T cells in ankylosing spondylitis. Findings and limits, study-wide: Ankylosing spondylitis blood seemed to carry a telltale TCR beta motif made of fewer than ten highly homologous variants. Disease-linked clones bore a CD8+ phenotype, appearing relatively rarely in peripheral blood.

TCRdb recomputed calls from the 5' RACE reads with MiXCR, one row per CDR3 protein. This table holds roughly 490,000 distinct CDR3 sequences, under 5.5% found once. This clonotype was observed many times. What it recognizes is unknown. Germline V lookup: CDR1 SGDLS, CDR2 YYNGEE. The V gene end was trimmed by 0 bases and the J gene end by 1 base; junction bases not matched to a gene: 16. The CDR3 is made up of 20 amino acids. The sequence derives from a male donor with ankylosing spondylitis. The rearrangement uses TRBV9 and TRBJ2-7, with TRBD2 matching over 10 bases. Sequencing was carried out using blood, either unsorted or a sorted T cell fraction (not recorded which). The CDR3 coding sequence is TGTGCCAGCAGCGTAGCCCCCTTCGGGTTAGCGGGGGGTTTTTCCTACGAGCAGTACTTC. Translating it yields CASSVAPFGLAGGFSYEQYF.